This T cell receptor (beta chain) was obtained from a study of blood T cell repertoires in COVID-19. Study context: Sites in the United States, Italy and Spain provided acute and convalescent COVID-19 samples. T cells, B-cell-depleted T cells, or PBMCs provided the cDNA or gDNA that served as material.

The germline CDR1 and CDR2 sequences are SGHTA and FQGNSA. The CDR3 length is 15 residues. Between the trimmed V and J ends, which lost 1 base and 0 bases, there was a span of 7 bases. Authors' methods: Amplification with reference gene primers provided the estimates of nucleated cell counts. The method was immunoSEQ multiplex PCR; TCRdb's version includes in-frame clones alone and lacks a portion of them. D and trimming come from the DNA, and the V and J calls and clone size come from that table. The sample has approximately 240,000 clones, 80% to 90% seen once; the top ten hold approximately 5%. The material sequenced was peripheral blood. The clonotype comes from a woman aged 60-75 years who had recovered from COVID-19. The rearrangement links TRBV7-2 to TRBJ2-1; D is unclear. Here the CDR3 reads CASSLEASSYNEQFF. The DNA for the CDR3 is TGTGCCAGCAGCTTAGAAGCGAGCTCCTACAATGAGCAGTTCTTC.